This paragraph covers one TCR beta chain sequence. The treatment was: some 19 received Ad26.COV2.S at low or high dose, single or two shots; roughly five received placebo; per-sample allocation not given. Following the first vaccine or placebo injection, samples were taken on day 63. Libraries were prepared by immunoSEQ multiplex PCR; TCRdb keeps only in-frame clonotypes and omits some of them. The sample holds about 460,000 clones; roughly nine tenths are singletons and the top ten take 1.7%. This sample is part of a study of Ad26.COV2.S vaccination and SARS-CoV-2 variants. Turning to the study itself: Administration of Ad26.COV2.S was intramuscular, either once or twice 56 days apart.

V lost 3 bases and J 2 bases, leaving 8 bases between the germline ends. Germline V gene data show CDR1 as SGHTS and CDR2 as YDEGEE. The CDR3 spans 13 residues. Source: peripheral blood, taken in a trial of Ad26.COV2.S vaccine versus placebo. This TCR came from a person between 18 and 65 years old who received the Ad26.COV2.S COVID-19 vaccine or a placebo. The chain combines TRBV5-8 with TRBJ1-2; D remains ambiguous. CDR3 DNA sequence: TGTGCCAGCAGCTGGACGGTGAACTATGGCTACACCTTC. It specifies CASSWTVNYGYTF. Looking up the rest from reference TRBV5-8 and TRBJ1-2 gives the full variable domain: EAGVTQSPTHLIKTRGQQATLRCSPISGHTSVYWYQQALGLGLQFLLWYDEGEERNRGNFPPRFSGRQFPNYSSELNVNALELEDSALYLCASSWTVNYGYTFGSGTRLTVV.